One sample yielded the 3 T cell receptor beta chains listed below, sequenced in a study of blood T cell repertoires in COVID-19. Sequenced by immunoSEQ multiplex PCR; TCRdb stores in-frame clones only, minus some. This sample has about 13,000 clones; over 80% occur once, and the top ten carry 5.4%. Sequencing was carried out using peripheral blood. Receptors originate from a human donor in a cohort sampled during active COVID-19.

Of note for this clone: A junction boundary mismatches the germline segment, possibly from a read error. The rearrangement uses TRBV7-9 and TRBJ2-3; 9 bases are shared with TRBD2. The CDR3 runs to 17 residues. Germline loops: CDR1 SEHNR, CDR2 FQNEAQ (reference sequence). CDR3 in amino acids: CASSSDQLLLAGAAFHF. The CDR3 region has the DNA TGTGCCAGCAGCTCGGACCAACTCCTTTTAGCGGGAGCCGCGTTTCATTTT.

The genes are TRBV28 and TRBJ2-7, with 8 bases matching TRBD2. This CDR3 spans 14 amino acids. Unmatched junction bases numbered 7, after V lost 6 bases and J lost 3 bases. Germline CDR1 is MDHEN and CDR2 is SYDVKM. DNA of the CDR3: TGTGCCAGCAGAACGAGCGGGAGTATCTACGAGCAGTACTTC. This translates into CASRTSGSIYEQYF.

This chain joins TRBV5-6 and TRBJ2-3, with TRBD2 as a possible D gene (6 bases). The V end was cut by 3 bases, the J end by 2 bases, with 13 bases between. There are 15 residues in the CDR3. Germline CDR1 SGHDT, CDR2 YYEEEE. CDR3 in DNA: TGTGCCAGCAGCTCCACTAGGGACTCCACAGATACGCAGTATTTT. This codes for CASSSTRDSTDTQYF.